This T cell receptor beta chain was recovered during a study of blood T cell repertoires in COVID-19. Study summary: Acute and convalescent COVID-19 samples came from the United States, Italy and Spain. In each case, the material was cDNA or gDNA derived from T cells, B-cell-depleted T cells, or PBMCs.

Germline V gene lookup returns CDR1 SNHLY and CDR2 FYNNEI. This CDR3 is built from 13 residues. Trimming removed 7 bases from V and 2 bases from J; junction bases left unmatched: 4. This clone was seen a handful of times. Per the original methods: Estimated nucleated cell counts came from reference gene primer amplification. Sequencing used immunoSEQ multiplex PCR; TCRdb keeps in-frame clones, though not all of them. V, J and clone size were drawn from that table, and D and trimming were deduced from the DNA. The sample holds approximately 120,000 clones; 75% to 90% are singletons and the top ten take about 1.1%.

The rearrangement uses TRBV2 and TRBJ1-2; 7 bases line up with TRBD1. The receptor's source is a human donor in a cohort sampled during active COVID-19. Sequences were obtained from peripheral blood. The CDR3 sequence is CASNLGQNYGYTF. Written as DNA, the CDR3 is TGTGCCAGCAATCTGGGACAGAACTATGGCTACACCTTC.